The clone carrying this TCR beta chain turned up a few times. The investigators reverse transcribed all of the isolated RNA, so they sequenced expressed TCRB transcripts. Each sample of naive, central memory or regulatory T cells had, on average, around 3.3 million reads. TCRdb keeps only in-frame clones here, not all; method: immunoSEQ multiplex PCR. The sample includes more than 150,000 clones, about 13% seen only once; the top ten take around 0.63%. These data are taken from a study of beta chain features in type 1 diabetes. Germline V lookup: CDR1 SEHNR, CDR2 FQNEAQ (reference sequence). J was trimmed by 3 bases and V by 7 bases; bases with no gene match: 5. The CDR3 consists of 13 residues.

This TCR was recovered from a woman aged 18-29 years in good health. The sequencing sample was made of central memory CD4+ T cells from blood. The chain employs TRBV7-9 and TRBJ2-7; 8 bases are a match to TRBD2. The CDR3 DNA sequence: TGTGCCAGCAACACGGGGGGGGGCTACGAGCAGTACTTC. This gives the protein CASNTGGGYEQYF.